A single T cell receptor (beta chain) is shown here with its context. This sample is part of a study of CD8+CD57+ T cells in acquired aplastic anemia. Genomic DNA, the template, was used for profiling of the TCR beta VDJ and CDR3. TCRdb used MiXCR to reprocess the reads, holding one entry per CDR3 protein. The profile covers fewer than 45,000 distinct CDR3 sequences, with roughly 77% appearing a single time and about 20% taken by the ten largest. The CDR3 runs to 15 residues. Deletions cut 3 bases from V and 2 bases from J, with 12 bases between. The V gene's germline CDR1 is SGDLS and CDR2 YYNGEE. The specimen sequenced was sorted CD4+, CD8+, or CD8+CD57+ T cells (not recorded which) from PBMCs. This rearrangement joins TRBV9 to TRBJ1-3; D may be TRBD1 (6 bases). The receptor was derived from a human donor in good health, serving as a control. The CDR3 spells CASSAEQGTGNTIYF. CDR3 in DNA: TGTGCCAGCAGCGCCGAACAGGGTACTGGAAACACCATATATTTT.